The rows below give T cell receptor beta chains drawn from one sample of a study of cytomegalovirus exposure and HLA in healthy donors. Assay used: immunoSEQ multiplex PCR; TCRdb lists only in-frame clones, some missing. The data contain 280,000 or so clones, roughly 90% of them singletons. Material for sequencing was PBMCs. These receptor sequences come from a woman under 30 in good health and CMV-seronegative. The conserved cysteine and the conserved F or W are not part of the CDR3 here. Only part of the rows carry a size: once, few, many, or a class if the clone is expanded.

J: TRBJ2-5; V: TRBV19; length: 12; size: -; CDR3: ASSIVGRGETQY
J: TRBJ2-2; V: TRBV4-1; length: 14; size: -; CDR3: ASSQAQGQNTGELF
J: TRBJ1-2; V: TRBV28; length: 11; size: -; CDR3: ASSSDSIYGYT
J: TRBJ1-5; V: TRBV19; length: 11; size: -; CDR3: ASSRDSNQPQH
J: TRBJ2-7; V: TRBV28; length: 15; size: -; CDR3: ASSWTFTGTPTYEQY
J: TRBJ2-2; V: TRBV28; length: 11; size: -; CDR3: ASSSSVTGELF
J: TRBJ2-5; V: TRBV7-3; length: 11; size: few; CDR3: ASSFSREETQY
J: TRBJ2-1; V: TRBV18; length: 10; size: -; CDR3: ASSRSPNEQF
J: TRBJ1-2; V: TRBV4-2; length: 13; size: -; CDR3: ASSQEVGGNYGYT
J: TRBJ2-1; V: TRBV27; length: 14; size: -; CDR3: ASSYSRLAGGREQF
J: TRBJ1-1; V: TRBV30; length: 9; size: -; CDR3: ACTDYTEAF